The 25 T cell receptor beta chains listed next were all sequenced from one sample in a study of T cells in Graves' hyperthyroidism and ophthalmopathy (dated by TCRdb to the late 2010s). Receptor libraries were prepared by multiplex PCR. Sequencing took place on an Illumina HiSeq 2000. TCR beta CDR3 regions were amplified from RNA transcripts. A first-round RT-PCR of the TCR CDR3 used the HTBI primer set with the Qiagen OneStep RT-PCR kit. The raw public data were reprocessed by TCRdb itself: fastp quality trimming at Q25, MiXCR clonotype calling, in-frame beta chains only. Each CDR3 protein gets just one entry, which takes the most common genes and DNA from the rows behind it. The sample has 350,000 or so distinct CDR3 sequences on record, 15% to 20% of them singletons. The ten largest clones add up to approximately 54% of the sample. Sequencing used blood. All receptors derive from a woman between 45 and 65 years old with Graves' hyperthyroidism.

This clonotype was counted at least ten times. The chain links TRBV7-3 to TRBJ2-2, with a tentative D call TRBD2 (6 bases). Germline V lookup: CDR1 SGHTA, CDR2 FQGTGA. There are 15 residues in the CDR3. With 5 bases removed from V and 4 bases from J, the gap between germline ends came to 14 bases. CDR3 bases: TGTGCCAGCAGCCCCGGGCAGGGAGGCACCGGGGAGCTGTTTTTT. This sequence encodes CASSPGQGGTGELFF.

This clonotype was detected many times. The chain links TRBV5-6 to TRBJ2-2; 15 nucleotides line up with TRBD2. CDR1 is SGHDT, CDR2 YYEEEE, per germline. This CDR3 region has 17 residues. J lost 4 bases, V lost 3 bases, and 4 bases had no gene match. The CDR3 protein is CASSYGLAGGTTGELFF. CDR3 DNA sequence: TGTGCCAGCAGCTACGGACTAGCGGGAGGGACCACCGGGGAGCTGTTTTTT.

In this sample, this clonotype turned up a few times. The J gene is TRBJ2-2, the V gene TRBV28; no reliable D call. V lost 1 base to trimming and J lost 1 base, with 4 bases between them. From germline, CDR1 is MDHEN and CDR2 SYDVKM. The length of the CDR3 is 14 residues. For the CDR3, the DNA is TGTGCCAGCAGTTTATTTCGGAACACCGGGGAGCTGTTTTTT. This translates into CASSLFRNTGELFF.

The V and J genes are TRBV9 and TRBJ2-3; either TRBD1 or TRBD2 may fit D (7 bases each). The CDR3 loop spans 15 amino acids. The ends were cut back, 2 bases at V and 4 bases at J, with 14 bases in the middle. CDR1 and CDR2 (germline): SGDLS, YYNGEE. The CDR3 sequence is CASSVQGGYADTQYF. The CDR3 DNA reads TGTGCCAGCAGCGTGCAGGGGGGGTACGCAGATACGCAGTATTTT.

Ten or more counts support this clonotype. The chain is built from TRBV7-9 and TRBJ1-2; D not certain. Trimming removed 1 base at V and 6 bases at J, with 6 bases between. This CDR3 has 12 residues. Germline CDR1 SEHNR, CDR2 FQNEAQ (reference sequence). The CDR3 DNA sequence: TGTGCCAGCAGCTTAGGACACAATGGCTACACCTTC. Protein: CASSLGHNGYTF.

The J gene is TRBJ1-1, the V gene TRBV6-4; the match to TRBD1 covers 9 bases. V lost 6 bases and J lost 5; bases outside the gene matches: 10. The CDR3 totals 15 residues. The germline V gene has CDR1 MRHNA and CDR2 SNTAGT. This CDR3 is CASRAGTGRGTEAFF. The DNA for the CDR3 is TGTGCCAGCAGAGCCGGGACAGGGAGGGGGACTGAAGCTTTCTTT.

This clonotype has ten or more counts. CDR3 loop: CASSLTGTSGAQETQYF. CDR3 in DNA: TGTGCCAGCAGTCTCACCGGGACTAGCGGGGCCCAAGAGACCCAGTACTTC. The V call is TRBV12-3 or TRBV12-4, the J call TRBJ2-5; TRBD2 agrees at 13 bases. V shed 5 bases, J shed 1 base, and the junction held 7 bases outside the gene matches. The CDR3 loop spans 17 amino acids.

This clonotype has more than one count but fewer than ten. The V gene is TRBV11-3, the J gene TRBJ2-5; 8 positions agree with TRBD2. Trimming took 6 bases from V and 2 from J; bases not matched to a gene: 8. Germline values: CDR1 SGHNT, CDR2 YENEEA. CDR3 size: 15 residues. This CDR3 is CASSFGGRSQETQYF. For the CDR3, the DNA is TGTGCCAGCAGTTTCGGCGGGAGGTCGCAAGAGACCCAGTACTTC.

This clonotype was counted ten times or more. This chain uses TRBV10-3 with TRBJ2-1, with 7 bases aligning to TRBD1. The J segment lost 8 bases and the V segment lost 5 bases, leaving 6 bases of the junction unmatched. This CDR3 has 13 amino acids. Germline V CDR1 and CDR2: ENHRY, SYGVKD. The CDR3 here is CAISLDRDHEQFF. CDR3 nucleotides: TGTGCCATCAGTCTTGACAGGGACCATGAGCAGTTCTTC.

V and J are TRBV13 and TRBJ2-3, with TRBD2 matching over 9 bases. The CDR3 spans 16 residues. Germline CDR1 is PRHDT and CDR2 is FYEKMQ (reference sequence). V dropped 6 bases and J dropped 4; count of bases not matched to a gene: 11. The CDR3 DNA reads as TGTGCCAGCAGTGCCCTTAGCGGGAGTGGGGCAGATACGCAGTATTTT. Translated: CASSALSGSGADTQYF.

This clonotype was observed a few times. V usage is TRBV4-2 and J usage is TRBJ2-1, with D maybe TRBD1 (6 bases). V lost 5 bases and J lost 5, with 19 bases in between. Germline CDR1 and CDR2: LGHNA and YNFKEQ. CDR3 size: 16 residues. CDR3 in amino acids: CASSERPGTRDNEQFF. CDR3 bases: TGTGCCAGCAGCGAACGACCAGGGACAAGGGACAATGAGCAGTTCTTC.

This clonotype was seen many times. The J gene is TRBJ1-1, the V gene TRBV12-3 or TRBV12-4; D unresolved. The CDR3 has 13 amino acids. V was trimmed by 6 bases and J by 0 bases, leaving 8 bases between them. This chain's CDR3 is CASRIYLNTEAFF. CDR3 DNA: TGTGCCAGCAGGATATACCTGAACACTGAAGCTTTCTTT.

The rearrangement links TRBV28 to TRBJ1-5; perhaps TRBD1 as D (5 bases). The germline CDR1 and CDR2 sequences are MDHEN and SYDVKM. The CDR3 covers 14 residues. Trimming removed 11 bases from V and 5 bases from J, with 19 bases in between. In DNA form, the CDR3 reads TGTGCCGCGTCTCGACGGGGGGAGGATCAGCCCCAGCATTTT. Its protein product is CAASRRGEDQPQHF.

This clonotype was counted only a few times. Sequence at one end of the junction differs from germline and may be a read error. The V call is TRBV6-1, the J call TRBJ2-3, with D possibly TRBD1 on 6 matching bases. CDR1 is MNHNS and CDR2 is SASEGT in the germline V gene. The CDR3 spans 14 residues. The CDR3 protein is CASREGGDSDTQYF. The CDR3 region has the DNA TGTGCCAGCAGGGAAGGGGGAGACTCAGATACGCAGTATTTT.

This clonotype was seen repeatedly, ten times or more. The gene calls are TRBV30 and TRBJ2-4; weak D call: TRBD2 (6 bases). Trimming took 3 bases from V and 6 from J, leaving 12 bases between them. The CDR3 runs to 13 residues. Per germline, CDR1 GTSNPN and CDR2 SVGIG (reference sequence). CDR3 sequence (DNA): TGTGCCTGGAGCGGAGGGGCAGGAAACATTCAGTACTTC. Its protein product is CAWSGGAGNIQYF.

The CDR3 protein is CASSRGTVSYNEQFF. The CDR3 DNA reads as TGTGCCAGCAGCCGCGGGACAGTCTCCTACAATGAGCAGTTCTTC. This chain joins TRBV3-1 and TRBJ2-1; possibly TRBD1 for D (7 bases). The CDR3 totals 15 residues. Trimming cost V 4 bases and J 0 bases, with 10 bases left between them. Germline V lookup: CDR1 LGHDT, CDR2 YNNKEL (reference sequence).

Many counts were recorded for this clonotype. This chain connects TRBV18 to TRBJ1-1; D remains ambiguous. This CDR3 is built from 13 residues. Germline V gene data show CDR1 as KGHSH and CDR2 as LQKENI. V lost 0 bases and J 1 base, leaving 3 bases between the germline ends. The CDR3 sequence: CASSPPENTEAFF. CDR3 coding DNA: TGTGCCAGCTCACCACCGGAGAACACTGAAGCTTTCTTT.

In this sample, this clonotype turned up many times. The CDR3 nucleotides read TGTGCCAGCAGTGATTGGCAGTGGGAGACCCAGTACTTC. This codes for CASSDWQWETQYF. V is TRBV2 and J is TRBJ2-5; no firm D call. Germline lookup yields CDR1 SNHLY and CDR2 FYNNEI. CDR3 length equals 13 residues. Between the trimmed V and J ends, which lost 3 bases and 5 bases, there was a span of 10 bases.

V gene TRBV6-1 combines with J gene TRBJ2-6; tentative D call: TRBD1 (5 bases). This CDR3 region has 18 residues. Trimming removed 7 bases from V and 4 bases from J, with 23 bases in between. CDR1 is MNHNS and CDR2 is SASEGT in the germline V gene. The CDR3 region is CASKLSPRVFSGANVLTF. The DNA of the CDR3 is TGTGCCAGCAAATTGTCACCCAGGGTGTTCTCCGGGGCCAACGTCCTGACTTTC.

Concerning this clonotype: Being one base from a much bigger clone, this may be a read error. The V call is TRBV6-2 or TRBV6-3, the J call TRBJ2-1; tentative D call: TRBD2 (6 bases). The germline CDR1 and CDR2 sequences are MNHEY and SVGEGT. The CDR3 is 19 residues long. Deletions cut 4 bases from V and 5 bases from J, with 27 bases between. The chain's CDR3 is CASSLGTPMLVFRNNEQFF. Here the CDR3 DNA reads TGTGCCAGCAGTTTGGGGACTCCGATGTTGGTCTTTCGGAACAATGAGCAGTTCTTC.

Comment on this clonotype: It is likely a read error, because the conserved phenylalanine at the end of the CDR3 is missing. The genes are TRBV27 and TRBJ1-6; TRBD1 is a possible D gene (5 bases). Trimming stripped 7 bases from V and 6 bases from J, with 13 bases between. This CDR3 contains 14 residues. Germline V gives CDR1 MNHEY, CDR2 SMNVEV (reference sequence). The CDR3: CASMYLGGNSPLHL. Here the CDR3 DNA reads TGTGCCAGCATGTACCTGGGGGGTAATTCACCCCTCCACCTT.

The J gene is TRBJ2-3, the V gene TRBV7-2; D gene ambiguous. The CDR3 contains 14 residues. Per the germline V gene, CDR1 is SGHTA and CDR2 is FQGNSA. Trimming stripped 6 bases from V and 2 bases from J, with 12 bases between. The CDR3 DNA follows: TGTGCCAGCAGGGCCAGCGCCTTCACAGATACGCAGTATTTT. Encoded protein: CASRASAFTDTQYF.

The chain is built from TRBV28 and TRBJ2-2, with 12 positions matching TRBD1. Germline loops: CDR1 MDHEN, CDR2 SYDVKM. V shed 3 bases and J 8 bases; nucleotides not matched to a gene: 16. The CDR3 is 19 amino acids. CDR3 protein: CASSFGENRDRGPGGELFF. In nucleotides, the CDR3 is TGTGCCAGCAGTTTCGGGGAAAACCGGGACAGGGGGCCCGGAGGGGAGCTGTTTTTT. Looking up the rest from reference TRBV28 and TRBJ2-2 gives the full variable domain: DVKVTQSSRYLVKRTGEKVFLECVQDMDHENMFWYRQDPGLGLRLIYFSYDVKMKEKGDIPEGYSVSREKKERFSLILESASTNQTSMYLCASSFGENRDRGPGGELFFGEGSRLTVL.

This clonotype was seen repeatedly, ten times or more. This CDR3 is CASSLEAGPEQPQHF. CDR3 nucleotides: TGTGCCAGCAGTTTAGAGGCGGGGCCGGAACAGCCCCAGCATTTT. The chain is built from TRBV12-3 or TRBV12-4 and TRBJ1-5, with a possible D match to TRBD1 (5 bases). Deletions cut 1 base from V and 7 bases from J, with 14 bases between. The CDR3 has 15 amino acids.

This clonotype occurred many times. This chain connects TRBV7-3 to TRBJ2-4; no reliable D call. CDR3 length equals 15 residues. V lost 3 bases and J lost 8, with 17 bases in between. The germline V gene encodes CDR1 SGHTA and CDR2 FQGTGA. Written as DNA, the CDR3 is TGTGCCAGCAGCTTGACGGAAGGGCCCTTAGACATTCAGTACTTC. Its translation: CASSLTEGPLDIQYF.